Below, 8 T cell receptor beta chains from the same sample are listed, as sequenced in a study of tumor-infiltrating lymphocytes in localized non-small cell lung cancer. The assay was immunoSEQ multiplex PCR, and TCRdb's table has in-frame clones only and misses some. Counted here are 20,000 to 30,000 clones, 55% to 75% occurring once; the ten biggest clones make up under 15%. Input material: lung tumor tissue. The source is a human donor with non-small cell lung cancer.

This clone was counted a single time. The CDR3 sequence is CASSLDFSYNEQFF. The CDR3 nucleotides read TGTGCCAGCAGCTTGGATTTCTCCTACAATGAGCAGTTCTTC. The genes are TRBV5-4 and TRBJ2-1; D gene unclear. This CDR3 is 14 amino acids long. Germline CDR1 reads SGHNT; CDR2 reads YYREEE (reference sequence). The ends were cut back, 0 bases at V and 0 bases at J, with 4 bases in the middle.

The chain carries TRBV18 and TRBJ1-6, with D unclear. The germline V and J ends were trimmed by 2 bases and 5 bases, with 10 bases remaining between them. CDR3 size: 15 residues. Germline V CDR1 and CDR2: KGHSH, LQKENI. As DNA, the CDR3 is TGTGCCAGCTCACCAAGCCCGGGTAATAATTCACCCCTCCACTTT. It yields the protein CASSPSPGNNSPLHF.

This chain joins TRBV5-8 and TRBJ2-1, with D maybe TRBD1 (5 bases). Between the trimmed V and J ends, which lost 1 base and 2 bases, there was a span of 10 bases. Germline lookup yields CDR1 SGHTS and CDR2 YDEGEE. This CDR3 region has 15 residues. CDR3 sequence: CASSLSGLTYNEQFF. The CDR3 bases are TGTGCCAGCAGCTTGTCAGGGCTAACCTACAATGAGCAGTTCTTC.

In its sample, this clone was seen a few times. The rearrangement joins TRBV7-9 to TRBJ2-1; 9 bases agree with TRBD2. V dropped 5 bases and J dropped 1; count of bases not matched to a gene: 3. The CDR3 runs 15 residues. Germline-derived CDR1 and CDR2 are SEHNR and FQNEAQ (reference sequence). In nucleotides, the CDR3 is TGTGCCAGCAGCAGGAGCGGGGGGTCCTACAATGAGCAGTTCTTC. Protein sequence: CASSRSGGSYNEQFF.

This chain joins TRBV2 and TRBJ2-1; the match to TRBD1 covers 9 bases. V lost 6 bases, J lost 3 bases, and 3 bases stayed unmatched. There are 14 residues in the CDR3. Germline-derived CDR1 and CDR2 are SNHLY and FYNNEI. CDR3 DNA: TGTGCCAGCAGGGACAGGGGTTTCTACAATGAGCAGTTCTTC. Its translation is CASRDRGFYNEQFF.

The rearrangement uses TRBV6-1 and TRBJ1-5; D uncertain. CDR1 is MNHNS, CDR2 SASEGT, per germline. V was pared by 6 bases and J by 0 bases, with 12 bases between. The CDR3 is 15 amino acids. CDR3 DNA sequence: TGTGCCAGCAGGGGATTAGGGAATAGCAATCAGCCCCAGCATTTT. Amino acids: CASRGLGNSNQPQHF.

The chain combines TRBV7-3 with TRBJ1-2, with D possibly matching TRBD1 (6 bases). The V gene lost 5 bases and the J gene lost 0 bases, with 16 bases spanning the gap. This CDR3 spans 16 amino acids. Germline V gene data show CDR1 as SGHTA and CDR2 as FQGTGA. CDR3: CASSLGGQKTNYGYTF. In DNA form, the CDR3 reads TGTGCCAGCAGCCTCGGAGGACAGAAAACTAACTATGGCTACACCTTC.

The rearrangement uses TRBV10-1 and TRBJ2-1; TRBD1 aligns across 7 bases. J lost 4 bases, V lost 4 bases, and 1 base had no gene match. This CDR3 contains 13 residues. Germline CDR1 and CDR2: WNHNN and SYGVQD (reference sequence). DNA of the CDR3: TGCGCCAGCAGTGTACAGGGGTACAATGAGCAGTTCTTC. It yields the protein CASSVQGYNEQFF.